This TCR beta chain was observed in a study of coeliac disease. This clone was observed a handful of times. Compared with germline, one end of the junction differs, possibly owing to a read error. The protocol was immunoSEQ multiplex PCR, while the TCRdb copy is restricted to in-frame clones and leaves out a portion. The sample has over 5,500 clones, 55% to 65% seen once; the top ten hold about 20%. This CDR3 has 14 residues. CDR1 and CDR2 from the germline V gene are MGHRA and YSYEKL. The chain links TRBV4-1 to TRBJ1-5; 7 bases fit TRBD1. The sequenced material came from lymphocytes from the gut lamina propria. The receptor comes from a man between 60 and 70 years old with celiac disease on a gluten-free diet. CDR3 nucleotides: TGTGCCAGCAGCCAGGGGGGTTTGGGTCAGCCCCAGCATTTT. This encodes CASSQGGLGQPQHF.